The 25 T cell receptor beta chains below come from one sample, sequenced in a study of blood T cell repertoires in COVID-19. Repertoires were generated with immunoSEQ multiplex PCR, while TCRdb's copy carries only in-frame clones and drops some. This sample has 110,000 or so clones, with roughly 80% found just once. The sample taken for sequencing was peripheral blood. Every receptor here comes from a woman in her 40s with acute or convalescent COVID-19.

The genes are TRBV7-8 and TRBJ1-3, with D possibly TRBD1 on 6 matching bases. With 5 bases removed from V and 0 bases from J, the gap between germline ends came to 17 bases. The CDR3 length is 17 residues. Germline CDR1 is SGHVS and CDR2 is FQNEAQ. CDR3 amino acids: CASSPRSRDTSGNTIYF. The CDR3 nucleotides read TGTGCCAGCAGCCCTAGATCGAGGGACACCTCTGGAAACACCATATATTTT.

The chain carries TRBV5-1 and TRBJ2-7; 11 bases fit TRBD1. Germline CDR1 is SGHRS and CDR2 is YFSETQ. The CDR3 totals 14 residues. Losses at the gene ends were 4 bases for V and 5 bases for J; bases not matched to a gene: 5. The CDR3 loop is CASSRDRGKDEQYF. Here the CDR3 DNA reads TGCGCCAGCAGCCGGGACAGGGGGAAGGACGAGCAGTACTTC.

The rearrangement links TRBV27 to TRBJ1-1; no definite D call. CDR3 length: 15 amino acids. Trimming pared 0 bases from V and 0 bases from J, leaving 8 bases between. The germline V gene has CDR1 MNHEY and CDR2 SMNVEV (reference sequence). The CDR3 loop is CASSLSTRMNTEAFF. The CDR3 region has the DNA TGTGCCAGCAGTTTATCGACAAGAATGAACACTGAAGCTTTCTTT.

This clone has ten or more counts. The CDR3 region is CATSRDSVADTQYF. The CDR3 DNA is TGTGCCACCAGCAGAGATAGTGTCGCAGATACGCAGTATTTT. The V call is TRBV15, the J call TRBJ2-3; D is unclear. Trimming cost V 0 bases and J 4 bases, with 8 bases left between them. Looked up from germline, CDR1 is LNHNV and CDR2 is YYDKDF (reference sequence). The CDR3 is 14 amino acids.

This chain uses TRBV19 with TRBJ1-2, with a tentative D call TRBD1 (6 bases). Germline lookup yields CDR1 LNHDA and CDR2 SQIVND (reference sequence). Trimming removed 4 bases at V and 4 bases at J, with 13 bases between. The CDR3 totals 14 residues. The CDR3 nucleotides read TGTGCCAGTAGTACCTGGACAGACATCTATGGCTACACCTTC. Translating it yields CASSTWTDIYGYTF.

The chain joins TRBV11-2 to TRBJ2-6; the match to TRBD1 covers 8 bases. Germline V gene lookup returns CDR1 SGHAT and CDR2 FQNNGV. The CDR3 extends over 17 amino acids. The ends lost 5 bases at V and 0 bases at J; junction bases unmatched: 6. The CDR3 protein is CASSVTGADSGANVLTF. CDR3 bases: TGTGCCAGCAGCGTGACAGGGGCGGACTCTGGGGCCAACGTCCTGACTTTC. Using reference TRBV11-2 and TRBJ2-6 for the parts outside the CDR3, the full variable domain is EAGVAQSPRYKIIEKRQSVAFWCNPISGHATLYWYQQILGQGPKLLIQFQNNGVVDDSQLPKDRFSAERLKGVDSTLKIQPAKLEDSAVYLCASSVTGADSGANVLTFGAGSRLTVL.

This sequence joins TRBV6-6 and TRBJ1-5; D is undetermined. CDR1 MNHNY and CDR2 SVGAGI come from the germline V gene (reference sequence). This CDR3 has 12 amino acids. The V end lost 6 bases, the J end lost 5 bases, and 8 bases lay between the germline ends. The chain's CDR3 is CASSLEHQPQHF. The CDR3, as DNA: TGTGCCAGCAGCTTGGAGCATCAGCCCCAGCATTTT.

This sequence joins TRBV28 and TRBJ1-3; D is possibly TRBD1 (6 bases). The CDR3 runs to 13 residues. With 9 bases removed from V and 11 bases from J, the gap between germline ends came to 20 bases. In germline, CDR1 is MDHEN, CDR2 SYDVKM. This CDR3 reads CASHRDQWWPIYF. DNA for the CDR3: TGTGCCAGTCACAGGGACCAGTGGTGGCCCATATATTTT.

In DNA, the CDR3 is TGTGCCAGCAGCTTAGTTGACAGGGGGGAAGCTTTCTTT. It is translated as CASSLVDRGEAFF. The chain carries TRBV7-2 and TRBJ1-1, with 9 nucleotides matching TRBD1. The germline CDR1 and CDR2 sequences are SGHTA and FQGNSA. The CDR3 loop spans 13 amino acids. The trim removed 1 base at V and 8 bases at J, leaving 2 bases unmatched.

In this sample, this clone turned up a few times. The V call is TRBV5-1, the J call TRBJ1-4; TRBD1 might be the D (5 bases). Trimming removed 5 bases from V and 7 bases from J, with 12 bases in between. The germline V gene encodes CDR1 SGHRS and CDR2 YFSETQ. This CDR3 is built from 13 residues. The CDR3 nucleotides read TGCGCCAGCAGAGGCCAGGGCATTGAAAAACTGTTTTTT. It codes for CASRGQGIEKLFF.

The chain carries TRBV10-2 and TRBJ2-7; D unclear. The germline V gene has CDR1 WSHSY and CDR2 SAAADI. The CDR3 consists of 12 residues. The germline V and J ends were trimmed by 6 bases and 4 bases, with 10 bases remaining between them. CDR3 in DNA: TGCGCCAGCAGATCCCCCTCGTACGAGCAGTACTTC. Amino acid sequence: CASRSPSYEQYF.

The CDR3 sequence is CAIRPTGAYEQYF. The CDR3 nucleotides are TGTGCCATCAGACCGACGGGGGCCTACGAGCAGTACTTC. The chain has TRBV10-3 and TRBJ2-7; D is perhaps TRBD2 (6 bases). The CDR3 length is 13 residues. CDR1 is ENHRY and CDR2 is SYGVKD in the germline V gene. The ends were cut back, 6 bases at V and 2 bases at J, with 11 bases in the middle.

This clone appeared once. The chain links TRBV18 to TRBJ1-1; no definite D call. Per germline, CDR1 KGHSH and CDR2 LQKENI. The CDR3 contains 15 residues. The V end was cut by 1 base, the J end by 4 bases, with 13 bases between. The CDR3 nucleotides are TGTGCCAGCTCACCACGAGCTTCTGAGGGCACTGAAGCTTTCTTT. Its translation: CASSPRASEGTEAFF.

This clone has a handful of counts. The chain is built from TRBV18 and TRBJ1-5; D not resolved. Germline CDR1 and CDR2: KGHSH and LQKENI. The CDR3 loop spans 16 amino acids. V dropped 2 bases and J dropped 4 bases, with 15 bases sitting between them. In nucleotides, the CDR3 is TGTGCCAGCTCACCAGGGAGTGGGCAGCTTAATCAGCCCCAGCATTTT. It yields the protein CASSPGSGQLNQPQHF.

CDR3 DNA: TGTGCCAGTAGTTCTCATAGCGGGCTTCTCACAGATACGCAGTATTTT. Amino acid sequence: CASSSHSGLLTDTQYF. This sequence joins TRBV19 and TRBJ2-3; TRBD2 aligns across 7 bases. The CDR3 loop spans 16 amino acids. The ends lost 5 bases at V and 2 bases at J; junction bases unmatched: 10. Looked up from germline, CDR1 is LNHDA and CDR2 is SQIVND (reference sequence).

V and J are TRBV27 and TRBJ1-2; D is unresolved. Trimming took 4 bases from V and 4 from J, leaving 16 bases between them. This CDR3 has 15 residues. Germline V CDR1 and CDR2: MNHEY, SMNVEV (reference sequence). The CDR3 here is CASSSPGSPVYGYTF. Written as DNA, the CDR3 is TGTGCCAGCAGTTCCCCCGGGTCTCCTGTCTATGGCTACACCTTC.

This rearrangement joins TRBV7-3 to TRBJ1-1; D gene ambiguous. There are 13 residues in the CDR3. CDR1 and CDR2 from the germline V gene are SGHTA and FQGTGA. V lost 6 bases, J lost 1 base, and 9 bases lay in between. As DNA, the CDR3 is TGTGCCAGCAGTAAAACAGCGAACACTGAAGCTTTCTTT. Translation: CASSKTANTEAFF.

The chain employs TRBV19 and TRBJ1-3, with TRBD1 matching over 8 bases. Germline V CDR1 and CDR2: LNHDA, SQIVND (reference sequence). This CDR3 comprises 14 residues. V was clipped by 6 bases and J by 0 bases; unmatched bases: 1. CDR3 residues: CASRTGGSGNTIYF. The CDR3 nucleotides are TGTGCCAGTAGAACAGGGGGCTCTGGAAACACCATATATTTT.

The genes are TRBV4-1 and TRBJ1-2; D is ambiguous. This CDR3 region has 15 residues. Trimming shortened V by 1 base and J by 0 bases, and 9 bases separated the two germline ends. Germline loops: CDR1 MGHRA, CDR2 YSYEKL. CDR3: CASSQGPLANYGYTF. DNA of the CDR3: TGCGCCAGCAGCCAAGGGCCCCTAGCTAACTATGGCTACACCTTC.

The chain has TRBV27 and TRBJ1-3; 7 bases agree with TRBD1. Trimming removed 10 bases from V and 0 bases from J; junction bases left unmatched: 9. Germline V lookup: CDR1 MNHEY, CDR2 SMNVEV (reference sequence). The CDR3 sequence is 15 residues long. The CDR3, as DNA: TGTGCCACCCGGGACAGCGGAAGCTCTGGAAACACCATATATTTT. This translates into CATRDSGSSGNTIYF.

The chain uses TRBV19 and TRBJ1-5, with D perhaps TRBD1 (6 bases). The V gene's germline CDR1 is LNHDA and CDR2 SQIVND (reference sequence). The CDR3 is 17 amino acids. Trimming removed 7 bases at V and 3 bases at J, with 22 bases between. The CDR3 is CASTSYFRDRINQPQHF. CDR3 coding DNA: TGTGCCAGTACCTCCTACTTCCGCGACAGGATCAATCAGCCCCAGCATTTT. Together with reference TRBV19 and TRBJ1-5, the CDR3 gives the full variable domain: DGGITQSPKYLFRKEGQNVTLSCEQNLNHDAMYWYRQDPGQGLRLIYYSQIVNDFQKGDIAEGYSVSREKKESFPLTVTSAQKNPTAFYLCASTSYFRDRINQPQHFGDGTRLSIL.

V and J are TRBV6-5 and TRBJ1-3, with D unclear. V was cut by 4 bases and J by 0 bases, with 10 bases left in between. Germline values: CDR1 MNHEY, CDR2 SVGAGI. This CDR3 has 15 residues. The CDR3 sequence is CASSLRVLSGNTIYF. In nucleotides, the CDR3 is TGTGCCAGCAGTTTACGGGTCCTCTCTGGAAACACCATATATTTT.

The rearrangement joins TRBV7-9 to TRBJ1-2, with D perhaps TRBD1 (6 bases). CDR1 is SEHNR, CDR2 FQNEAQ, per germline (reference sequence). V shed 6 bases and J shed 5 bases, with 16 bases lying between them. This CDR3 has 14 amino acids. The CDR3 loop reads CASSSSTGLYGYTF. For the CDR3, the DNA is TGTGCCAGCAGTTCCTCAACAGGGTTATATGGCTACACCTTC. Based on the CDR3 plus reference TRBV7-9 and TRBJ1-2, the full variable domain is DTGVSQNPRHKITKRGQNVTFRCDPISEHNRLYWYRQTLGQGPEFLTYFQNEAQLEKSRLLSDRFSAERPKGSFSTLEIQRTEQGDSAMYLCASSSSTGLYGYTFGSGTRLTVV.

The V and J genes are TRBV9 and TRBJ1-2, with D tentatively TRBD1 (6 bases). The germline V and J ends were trimmed by 0 bases and 8 bases, with 14 bases remaining between them. Germline V lookup: CDR1 SGDLS, CDR2 YYNGEE. This CDR3 contains 14 residues. The CDR3 loop is CASSVDPGVGGYTF. The CDR3 nucleotides are TGTGCCAGCAGCGTAGACCCAGGGGTCGGCGGCTACACCTTC.

V and J are TRBV7-9 and TRBJ1-5, with 7 bases matching TRBD1. Looked up from germline, CDR1 is SEHNR and CDR2 is FQNEAQ (reference sequence). V lost 5 bases to trimming and J lost 7 bases; unmatched junction nucleotides: 14. The CDR3 has 16 residues. CDR3 amino acids: CASSPLRTGDGQPQHF. The DNA for the CDR3 is TGTGCCAGCAGCCCGTTACGAACAGGGGACGGGCAGCCCCAGCATTTT.